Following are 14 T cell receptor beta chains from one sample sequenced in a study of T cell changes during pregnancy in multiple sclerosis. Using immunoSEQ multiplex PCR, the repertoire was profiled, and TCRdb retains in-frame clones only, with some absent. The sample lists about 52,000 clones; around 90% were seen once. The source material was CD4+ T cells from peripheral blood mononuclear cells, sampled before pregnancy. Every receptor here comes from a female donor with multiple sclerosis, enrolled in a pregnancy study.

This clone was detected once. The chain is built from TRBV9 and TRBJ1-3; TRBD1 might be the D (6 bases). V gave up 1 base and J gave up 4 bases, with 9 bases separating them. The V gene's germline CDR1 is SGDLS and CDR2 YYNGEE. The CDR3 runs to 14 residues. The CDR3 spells CASSVKGGGNTIYF. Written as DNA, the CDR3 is TGTGCCAGCAGCGTAAAAGGGGGAGGAAACACCATATATTTT.

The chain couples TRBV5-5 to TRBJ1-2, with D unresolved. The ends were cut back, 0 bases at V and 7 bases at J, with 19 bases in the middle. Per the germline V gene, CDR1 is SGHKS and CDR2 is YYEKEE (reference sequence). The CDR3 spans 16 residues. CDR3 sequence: CASSLAPRERSVGYTF. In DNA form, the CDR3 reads TGTGCCAGCAGCTTGGCCCCAAGGGAGCGGAGTGTTGGCTACACCTTC.

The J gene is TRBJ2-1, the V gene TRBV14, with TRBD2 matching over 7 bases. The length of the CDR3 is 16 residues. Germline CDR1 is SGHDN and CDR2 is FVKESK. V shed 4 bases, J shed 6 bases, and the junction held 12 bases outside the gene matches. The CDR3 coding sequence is TGTGCCAGCAGCCCTCGGACTAGTCGTCTGATCAATGAGCAGTTCTTC. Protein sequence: CASSPRTSRLINEQFF.

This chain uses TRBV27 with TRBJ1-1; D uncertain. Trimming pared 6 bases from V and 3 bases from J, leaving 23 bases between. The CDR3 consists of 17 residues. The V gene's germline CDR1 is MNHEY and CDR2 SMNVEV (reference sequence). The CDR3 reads CASRPHTYGEEDTEAFF. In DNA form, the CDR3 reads TGTGCCAGCAGGCCACACACCTACGGGGAGGAGGACACTGAAGCTTTCTTT.

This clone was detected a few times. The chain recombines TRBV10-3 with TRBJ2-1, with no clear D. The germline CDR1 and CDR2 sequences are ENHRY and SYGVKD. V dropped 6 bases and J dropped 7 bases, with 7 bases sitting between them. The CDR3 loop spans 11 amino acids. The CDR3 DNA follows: TGTGCCATCAGCCCTGCGAATGAGCAGTTCTTC. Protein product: CAISPANEQFF.

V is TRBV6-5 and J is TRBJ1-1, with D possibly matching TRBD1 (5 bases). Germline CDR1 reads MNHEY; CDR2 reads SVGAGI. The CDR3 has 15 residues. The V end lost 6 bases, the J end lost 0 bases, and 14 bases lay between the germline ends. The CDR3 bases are TGTGCCAGCAGCAGGGTGTTTTCAATGAACACTGAAGCTTTCTTT. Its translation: CASSRVFSMNTEAFF.

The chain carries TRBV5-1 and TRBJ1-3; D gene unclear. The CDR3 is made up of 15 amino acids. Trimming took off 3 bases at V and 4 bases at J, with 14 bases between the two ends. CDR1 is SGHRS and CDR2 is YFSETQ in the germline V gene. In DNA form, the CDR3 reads TGCGCCAGCAGCTACGTTGCTAGCTCGGGAAACACCATATATTTT. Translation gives CASSYVASSGNTIYF. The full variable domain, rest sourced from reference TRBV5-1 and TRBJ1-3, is KAGVTQTPRYLIKTRGQQVTLSCSPISGHRSVSWYQQTPGQGLQFLFEYFSETQRNKGNFPGRFSGRQFSNSRSEMNVSTLELGDSALYLCASSYVASSGNTIYFGEGSWLTVV.

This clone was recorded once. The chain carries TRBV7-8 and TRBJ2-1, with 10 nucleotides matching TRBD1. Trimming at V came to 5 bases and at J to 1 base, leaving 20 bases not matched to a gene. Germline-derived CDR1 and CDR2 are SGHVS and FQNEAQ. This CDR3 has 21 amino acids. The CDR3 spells CASSVRPGTGVGGSSYNEQFF. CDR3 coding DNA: TGTGCCAGCAGCGTCCGTCCCGGGACAGGGGTCGGCGGGAGTTCCTACAATGAGCAGTTCTTC. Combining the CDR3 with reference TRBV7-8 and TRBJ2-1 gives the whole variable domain GAGVSQSPRYKVAKRGQDVALRCDPISGHVSLFWYQQALGQGPEFLTYFQNEAQLDKSGLPSDRFFAERPEGSVSTLKIQRTQQEDSAVYLCASSVRPGTGVGGSSYNEQFFGPGTRLTVL.

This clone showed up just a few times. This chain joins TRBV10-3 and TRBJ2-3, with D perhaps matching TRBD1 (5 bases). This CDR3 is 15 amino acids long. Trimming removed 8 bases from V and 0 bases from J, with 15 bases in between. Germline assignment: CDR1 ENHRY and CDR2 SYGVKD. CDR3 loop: CAIASVAGSTDTQYF. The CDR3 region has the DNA TGTGCCATCGCCTCGGTGGCAGGGAGCACAGATACGCAGTATTTT.

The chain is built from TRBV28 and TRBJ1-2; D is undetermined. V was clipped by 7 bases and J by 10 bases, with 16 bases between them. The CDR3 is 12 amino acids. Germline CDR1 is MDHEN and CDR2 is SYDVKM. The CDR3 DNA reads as TGTGCCAGCATTTTCCCCGACAATTCCTACACCTTC. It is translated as CASIFPDNSYTF.

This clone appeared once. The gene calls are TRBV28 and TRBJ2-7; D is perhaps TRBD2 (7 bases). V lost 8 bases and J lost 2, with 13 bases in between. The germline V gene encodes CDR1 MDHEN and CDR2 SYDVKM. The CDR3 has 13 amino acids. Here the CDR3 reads CASVAGATYEQYF. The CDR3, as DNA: TGTGCCAGCGTGGCGGGGGCCACCTACGAGCAGTACTTC.

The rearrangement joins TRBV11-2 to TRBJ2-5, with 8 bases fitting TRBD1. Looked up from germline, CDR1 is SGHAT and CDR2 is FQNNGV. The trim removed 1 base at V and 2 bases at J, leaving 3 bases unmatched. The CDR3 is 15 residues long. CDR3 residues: CASSLGDRTQETQYF. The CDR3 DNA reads TGTGCCAGCAGCTTAGGGGACAGGACACAAGAGACCCAGTACTTC. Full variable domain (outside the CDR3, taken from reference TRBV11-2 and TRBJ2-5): EAGVAQSPRYKIIEKRQSVAFWCNPISGHATLYWYQQILGQGPKLLIQFQNNGVVDDSQLPKDRFSAERLKGVDSTLKIQPAKLEDSAVYLCASSLGDRTQETQYFGPGTRLLVL.

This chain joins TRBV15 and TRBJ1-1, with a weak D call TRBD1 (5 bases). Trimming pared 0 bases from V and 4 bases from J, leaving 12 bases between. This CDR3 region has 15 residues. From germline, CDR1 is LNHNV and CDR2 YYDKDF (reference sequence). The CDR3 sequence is CATSRDQAGRTEAFF. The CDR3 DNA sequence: TGTGCCACCAGCAGAGATCAAGCAGGGCGCACTGAAGCTTTCTTT.

The CDR3 reads CSVASRLRYEQYF. The CDR3 nucleotides read TGCAGCGTTGCTTCTCGACTTCGCTACGAGCAGTACTTC. This chain uses TRBV29-1 with TRBJ2-7, with D unclear. Germline V gives CDR1 SQVTM, CDR2 ANQGSEA. The V gene lost 4 bases and the J gene lost 3 bases, with 13 bases spanning the gap. The CDR3 length is 13 residues.